This T cell receptor beta chain was observed in a study of beta chain features in type 1 diabetes. Expressed TCRB transcripts were sequenced after all isolated RNA was converted to cDNA. Assay used: immunoSEQ multiplex PCR; TCRdb lists only in-frame clones, some missing. The sample comprises 250,000 to 350,000 clones, roughly 13% of which are singletons, and under 0.02% rests with the top ten. To note about this clone: Its antigen remains unidentified.

Study-level points and caveats: In every one of the four CD4+ subsets, TCRB CDR3s were moderately but significantly shorter in Type 1 diabetes patients.

The CDR3 totals 14 residues. Germline assignment: CDR1 SGHTA and CDR2 FQGNSA. V was clipped by 5 bases and J by 7 bases; unmatched bases: 7. Sequencing was carried out using naive CD4+ T cells from blood. This TCR derives from a man aged 30 to 45 with type 1 diabetes. The chain uses TRBV7-2 and TRBJ2-4, with 8 bases matching TRBD2. The CDR3 nucleotides are TGTGCCAGCAGCCCCGCCGGGGGGGGGAACATTCAGTACTTC. Translated, it gives CASSPAGGGNIQYF.